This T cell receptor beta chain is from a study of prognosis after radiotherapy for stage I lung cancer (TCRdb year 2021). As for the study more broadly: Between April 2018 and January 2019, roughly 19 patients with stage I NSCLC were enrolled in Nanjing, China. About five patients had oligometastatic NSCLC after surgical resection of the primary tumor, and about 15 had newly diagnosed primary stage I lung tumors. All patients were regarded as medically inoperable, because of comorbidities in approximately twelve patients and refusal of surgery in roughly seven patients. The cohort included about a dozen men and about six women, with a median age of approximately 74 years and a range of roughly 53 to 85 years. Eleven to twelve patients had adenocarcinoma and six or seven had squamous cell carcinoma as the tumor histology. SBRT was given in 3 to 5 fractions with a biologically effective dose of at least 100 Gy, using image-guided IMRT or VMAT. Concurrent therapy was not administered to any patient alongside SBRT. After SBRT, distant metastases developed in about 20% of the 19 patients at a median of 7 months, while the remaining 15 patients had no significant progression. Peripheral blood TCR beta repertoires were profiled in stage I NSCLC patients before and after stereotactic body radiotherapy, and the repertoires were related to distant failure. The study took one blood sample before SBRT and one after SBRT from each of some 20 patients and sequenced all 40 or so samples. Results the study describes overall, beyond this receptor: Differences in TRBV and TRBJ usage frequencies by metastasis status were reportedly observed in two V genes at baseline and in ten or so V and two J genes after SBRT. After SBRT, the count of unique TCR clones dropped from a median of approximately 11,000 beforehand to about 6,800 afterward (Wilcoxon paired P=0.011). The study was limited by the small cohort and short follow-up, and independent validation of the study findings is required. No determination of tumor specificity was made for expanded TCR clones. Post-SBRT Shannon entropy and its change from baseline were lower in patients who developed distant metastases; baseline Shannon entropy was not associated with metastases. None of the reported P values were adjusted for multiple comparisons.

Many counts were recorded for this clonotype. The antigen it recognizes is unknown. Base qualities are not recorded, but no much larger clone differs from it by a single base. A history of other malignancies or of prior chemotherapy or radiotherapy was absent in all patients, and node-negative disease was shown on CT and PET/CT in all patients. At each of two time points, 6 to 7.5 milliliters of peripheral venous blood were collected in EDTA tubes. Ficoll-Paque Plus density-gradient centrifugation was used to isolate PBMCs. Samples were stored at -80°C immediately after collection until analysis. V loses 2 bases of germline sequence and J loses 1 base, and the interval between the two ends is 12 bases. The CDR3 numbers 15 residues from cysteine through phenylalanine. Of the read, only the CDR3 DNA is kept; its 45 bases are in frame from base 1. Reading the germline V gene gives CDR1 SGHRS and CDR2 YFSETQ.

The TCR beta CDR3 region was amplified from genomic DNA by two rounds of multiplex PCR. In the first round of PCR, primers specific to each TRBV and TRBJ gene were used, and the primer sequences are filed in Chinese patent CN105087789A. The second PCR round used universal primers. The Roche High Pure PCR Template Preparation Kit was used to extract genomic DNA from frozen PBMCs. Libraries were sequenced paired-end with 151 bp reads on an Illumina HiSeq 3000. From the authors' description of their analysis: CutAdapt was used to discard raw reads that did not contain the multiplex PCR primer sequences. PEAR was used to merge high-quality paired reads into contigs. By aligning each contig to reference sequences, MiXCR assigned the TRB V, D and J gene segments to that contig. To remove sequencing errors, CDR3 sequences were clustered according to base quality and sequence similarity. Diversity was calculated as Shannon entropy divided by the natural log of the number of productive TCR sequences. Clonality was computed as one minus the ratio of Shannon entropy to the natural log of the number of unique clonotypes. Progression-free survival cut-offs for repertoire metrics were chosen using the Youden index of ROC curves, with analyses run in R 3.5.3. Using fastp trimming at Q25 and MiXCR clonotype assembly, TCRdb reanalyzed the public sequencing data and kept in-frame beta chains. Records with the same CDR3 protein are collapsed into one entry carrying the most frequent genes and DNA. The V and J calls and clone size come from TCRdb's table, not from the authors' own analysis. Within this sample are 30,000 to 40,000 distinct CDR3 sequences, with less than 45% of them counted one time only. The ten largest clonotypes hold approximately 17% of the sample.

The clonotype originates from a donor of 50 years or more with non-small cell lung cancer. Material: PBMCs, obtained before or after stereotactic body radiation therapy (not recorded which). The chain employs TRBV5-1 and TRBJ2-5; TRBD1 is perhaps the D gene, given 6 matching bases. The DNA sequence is TGCGCCAGCAGCTTAACAGGGTACTTCCAAGAGACCCAGTACTTC. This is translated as CASSLTGYFQETQYF.